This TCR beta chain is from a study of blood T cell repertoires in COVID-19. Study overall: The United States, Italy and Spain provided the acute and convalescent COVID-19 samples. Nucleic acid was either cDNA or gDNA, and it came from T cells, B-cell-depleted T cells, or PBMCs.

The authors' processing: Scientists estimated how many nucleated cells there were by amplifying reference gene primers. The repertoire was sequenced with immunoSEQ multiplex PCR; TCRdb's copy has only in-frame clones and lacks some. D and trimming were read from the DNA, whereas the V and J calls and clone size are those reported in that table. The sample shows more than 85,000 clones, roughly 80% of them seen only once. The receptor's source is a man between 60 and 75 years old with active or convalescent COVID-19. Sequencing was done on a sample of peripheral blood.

Here the CDR3 DNA reads TGTGCCAGCAGTTACAGGGGAAGCAATCAGCCCCAGCATTTT. It encodes CASSYRGSNQPQHF. The chain joins TRBV28 to TRBJ1-5, with TRBD1 matching over 7 bases. CDR1 is MDHEN, CDR2 SYDVKM, per germline. The CDR3 length is 14 residues. V shed 4 bases, J shed 1 base, and the junction held 1 base outside the gene matches.